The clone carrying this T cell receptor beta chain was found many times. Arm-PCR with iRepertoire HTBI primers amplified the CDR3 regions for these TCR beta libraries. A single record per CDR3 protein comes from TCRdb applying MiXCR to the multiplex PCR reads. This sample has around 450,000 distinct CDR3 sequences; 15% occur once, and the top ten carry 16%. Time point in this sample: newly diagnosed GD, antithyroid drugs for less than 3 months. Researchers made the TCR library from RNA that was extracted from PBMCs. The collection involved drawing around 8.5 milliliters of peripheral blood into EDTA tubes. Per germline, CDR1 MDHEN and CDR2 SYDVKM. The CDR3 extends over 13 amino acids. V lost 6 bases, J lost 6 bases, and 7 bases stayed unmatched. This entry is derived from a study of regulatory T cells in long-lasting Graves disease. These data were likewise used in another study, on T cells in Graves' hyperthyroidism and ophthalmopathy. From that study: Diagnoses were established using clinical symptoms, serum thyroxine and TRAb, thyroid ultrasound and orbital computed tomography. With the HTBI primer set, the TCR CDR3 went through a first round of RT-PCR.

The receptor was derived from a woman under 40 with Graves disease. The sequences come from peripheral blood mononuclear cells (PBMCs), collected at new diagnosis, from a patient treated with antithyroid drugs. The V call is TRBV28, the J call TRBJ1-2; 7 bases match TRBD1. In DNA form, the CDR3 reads TGTGCCAGCAGGAACGACAGGGCGCATGGCTACACCTTC. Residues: CASRNDRAHGYTF.